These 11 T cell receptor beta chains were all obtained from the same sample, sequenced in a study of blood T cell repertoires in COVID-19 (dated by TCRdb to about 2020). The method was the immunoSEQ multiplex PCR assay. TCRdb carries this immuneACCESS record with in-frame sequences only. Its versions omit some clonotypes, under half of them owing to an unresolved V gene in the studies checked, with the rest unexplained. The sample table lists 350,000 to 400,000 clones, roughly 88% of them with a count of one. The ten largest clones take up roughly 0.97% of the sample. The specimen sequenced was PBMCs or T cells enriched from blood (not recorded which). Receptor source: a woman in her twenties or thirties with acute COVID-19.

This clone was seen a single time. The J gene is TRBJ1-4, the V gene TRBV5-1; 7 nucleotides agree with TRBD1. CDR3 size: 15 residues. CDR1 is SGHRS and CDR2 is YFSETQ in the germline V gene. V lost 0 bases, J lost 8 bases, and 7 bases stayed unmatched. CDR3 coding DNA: TGCGCCAGCAGCTTGGTAAGGGGGCATCAGGAAAAACTGTTTTTT. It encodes CASSLVRGHQEKLFF.

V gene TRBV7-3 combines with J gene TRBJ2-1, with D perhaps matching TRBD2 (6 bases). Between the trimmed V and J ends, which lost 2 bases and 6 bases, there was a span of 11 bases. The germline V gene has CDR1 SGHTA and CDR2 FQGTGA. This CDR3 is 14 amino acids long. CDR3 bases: TGTGCCAGCAGCTTATCGGAGGGGCGCAATGAGCAGTTCTTC. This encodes CASSLSEGRNEQFF.

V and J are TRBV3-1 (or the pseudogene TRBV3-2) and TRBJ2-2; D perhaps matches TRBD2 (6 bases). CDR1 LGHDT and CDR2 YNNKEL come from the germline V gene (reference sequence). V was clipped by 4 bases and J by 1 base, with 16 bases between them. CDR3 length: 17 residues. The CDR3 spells CASSRLLAGWNTGELFF. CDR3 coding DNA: TGTGCCAGCAGCCGCCTTCTCGCGGGGTGGAACACCGGGGAGCTGTTTTTT.

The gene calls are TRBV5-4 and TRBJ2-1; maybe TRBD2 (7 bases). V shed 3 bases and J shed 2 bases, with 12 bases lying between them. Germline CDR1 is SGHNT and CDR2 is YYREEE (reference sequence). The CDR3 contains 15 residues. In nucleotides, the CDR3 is TGTGCCAGCAGCTGGGGGGGGGCCACCTACAATGAGCAGTTCTTC. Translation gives CASSWGGATYNEQFF. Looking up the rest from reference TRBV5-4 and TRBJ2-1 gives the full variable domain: ETGVTQSPTHLIKTRGQQVTLRCSSQSGHNTVSWYQQALGQGPQFIFQYYREEENGRGNFPPRFSGLQFPNYSSELNVNALELDDSALYLCASSWGGATYNEQFFGPGTRLTVL.

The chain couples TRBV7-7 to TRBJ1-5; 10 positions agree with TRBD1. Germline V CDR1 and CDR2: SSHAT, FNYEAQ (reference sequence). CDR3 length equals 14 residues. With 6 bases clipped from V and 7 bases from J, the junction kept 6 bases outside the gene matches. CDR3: CASSPDRGIQPQHF. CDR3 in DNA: TGTGCCAGCAGTCCGGACAGGGGGATACAGCCCCAGCATTTT.

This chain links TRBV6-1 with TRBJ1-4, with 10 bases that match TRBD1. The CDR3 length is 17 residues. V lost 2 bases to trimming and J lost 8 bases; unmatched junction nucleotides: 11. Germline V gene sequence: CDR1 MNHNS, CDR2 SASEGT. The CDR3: CASSEPGQGQSREKLFF. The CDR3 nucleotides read TGTGCCAGCAGTGAACCGGGACAGGGGCAGTCACGGGAAAAACTGTTTTTT.

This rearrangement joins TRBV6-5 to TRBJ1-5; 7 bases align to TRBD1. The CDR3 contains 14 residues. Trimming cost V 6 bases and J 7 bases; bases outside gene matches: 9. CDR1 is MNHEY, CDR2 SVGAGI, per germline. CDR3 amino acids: CASRKDRKGQPQHF. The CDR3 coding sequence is TGTGCCAGCAGGAAGGACAGGAAAGGGCAGCCCCAGCATTTT.

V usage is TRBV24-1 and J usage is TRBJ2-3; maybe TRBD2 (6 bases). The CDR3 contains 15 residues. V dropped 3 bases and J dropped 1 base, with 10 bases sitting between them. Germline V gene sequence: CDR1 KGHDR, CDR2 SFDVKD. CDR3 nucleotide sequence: TGTGCCACCAGTGATGCTAGCGTGGGCACAGATACGCAGTATTTT. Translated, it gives CATSDASVGTDTQYF.

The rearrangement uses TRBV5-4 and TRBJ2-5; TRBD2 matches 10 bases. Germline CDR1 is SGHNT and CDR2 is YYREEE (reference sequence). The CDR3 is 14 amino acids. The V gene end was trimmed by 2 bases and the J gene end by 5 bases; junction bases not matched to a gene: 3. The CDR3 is CASSFSGGRETQYF. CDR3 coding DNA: TGTGCCAGCAGCTTTAGCGGGGGGCGGGAGACCCAGTACTTC.

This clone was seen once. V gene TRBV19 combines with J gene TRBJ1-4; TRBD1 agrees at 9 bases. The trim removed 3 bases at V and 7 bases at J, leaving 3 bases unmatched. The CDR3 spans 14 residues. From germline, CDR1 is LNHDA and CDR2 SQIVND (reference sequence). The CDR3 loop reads CASSIRDRAEKLFF. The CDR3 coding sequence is TGTGCCAGTAGTATCCGGGACAGGGCTGAAAAACTGTTTTTT.

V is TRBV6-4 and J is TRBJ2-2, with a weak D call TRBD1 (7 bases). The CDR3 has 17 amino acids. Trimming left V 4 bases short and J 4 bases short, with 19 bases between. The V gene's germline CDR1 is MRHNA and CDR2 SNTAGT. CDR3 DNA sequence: TGTGCCAGCAGTGTCGGGGGAACCGGGACAGCCACCGGGGAGCTGTTTTTT. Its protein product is CASSVGGTGTATGELFF.